This entry concerns a single T cell receptor beta chain. Profiled with immunoSEQ multiplex PCR; TCRdb holds only in-frame clones, not every one. This sample carries 350,000 to 400,000 clones, 65% to 90% of them seen once, and the ten largest clones take just over 7%. The data derive from a study of blood T cell repertoires in COVID-19. Trimming took 4 bases from V and 4 from J; bases not matched to a gene: 7. This CDR3 has 16 residues. CDR1 SGHTA and CDR2 FQGTGA come from the germline V gene. This TCR derives from an older woman with COVID-19, enrolled during active disease. Sequenced: peripheral blood. The chain uses TRBV7-3 and TRBJ2-1, with 10 positions matching TRBD2. This CDR3 reads CASSSLAGEHYNEQFF. The CDR3 bases are TGTGCCAGCAGCTCGCTAGCGGGGGAACATTACAATGAGCAGTTCTTC.